The text below deals with one T cell receptor (beta chain). Its target antigen remains unknown. No much larger clonotype is one base removed from it; base qualities were not supplied. TCR beta CDR3 regions were amplified from RNA transcripts for repertoire sequencing. The first round was an RT-PCR using HTBI primers with the Qiagen OneStep RT-PCR kit, and this first round was followed by a second-round multiplex PCR, then size selection and purification. Libraries were sequenced on an Illumina HiSeq2000 using paired-end 100 bp reads. For the original study's pipeline: Reads were processed with SOAPnuke, discarding reads with adapters, uncalled bases, mean Phred below 15, or no exact constant-primer or identifier match. COPE v1.2.5 was used to merge high-quality paired reads. Each unique nucleotide sequence was defined as a clonotype, and clonotypes were aligned to IMGT TRB V, D and J references with MiTCR v1.1. Only V-J combinations with frequency above 0.0001 were analysed, covering about 99% of repertoires. For each V-J combination, a TCR clonal expansion and chaos score was defined as F50 clonal expansion divided by the chaos observed in the TCRdist matrix. Features were reduced by Welch's t-statistics and random forest to approximately 13 V-J combinations, which fed a naive Bayes classifier. The Morisita-Horn index was used to measure how similar the thyroid and blood repertoires were. In-frame beta chains were kept once TCRdb had trimmed the public reads at Q25 with fastp and called clones with MiXCR. Records with the same CDR3 protein are collapsed into one entry carrying the most frequent genes and DNA. TCRdb, not the authors, supplied the V and J calls. The sample table records roughly 1.1 million distinct CDR3 sequences; less than 45% of these occur just once. The ten largest clones represent approximately 10% of the sample.

The germline V gene yields SGHRS for CDR1 and YFSETQ for CDR2. The CDR3 runs 14 residues from the cysteine to the phenylalanine. Of the read, only the CDR3 DNA is kept; its 42 bases are in frame from base 1. V drops 7 bases and J drops 3 bases, leaving 16 bases in between. This specimen comes from a study of Graves' ophthalmopathy and Graves' hyperthyroidism (dated by TCRdb to 2016 to 2019). About the full investigation: Stable hyperthyroidism was defined as no progression to ophthalmopathy within 18 months of follow-up. Following sample collection, hyperthyroidism patients were given methimazole at a starting dose of 30 mg daily, and ophthalmopathy patients were given high-dose intravenous methylprednisolone. A discovery set of about a hundred patients (roughly 41 ophthalmopathy, 55 to 60 stable hyperthyroidism) was enrolled to explore V-J signatures distinguishing ophthalmopathy from hyperthyroidism. In six hyperthyroidism patients, T-cell repertoires of thyroid tissue and blood were compared. In total, approximately 130 blood samples were TCR-sequenced: 43 ophthalmopathy, approximately 75 hyperthyroidism and roughly 17 hyperthyroidism-to-ophthalmopathy patients. To tell Graves' ophthalmopathy apart from Graves' hyperthyroidism, and to predict which patients would progress to ophthalmopathy, the study relied on TCR beta repertoire signatures. An independent validation cohort was composed of around 19 hyperthyroidism patients and 15 to 17 patients who later progressed from hyperthyroidism to ophthalmopathy. The study at large found these results: In cross-validation, the 13-signature model distinguished ophthalmopathy from stable hyperthyroidism with approximately 85% sensitivity and almost 83% specificity, and in the test set the corresponding values were approximately 80% and 75%. Most of the expanded thyroid clonotypes with a frequency above 0.001 were also detected in blood, and it was suggested that the thyroid immune response may be reflected by blood repertoires. No statistical method was used to predetermine the sample size, and group allocation was not hidden from the investigators. In validation, the model predicted ophthalmopathy progression with less than 71% sensitivity and roughly 72% specificity; roughly 11 predicted patients were CT-confirmed with GO in a median of 6.5 months.

Hyperthyroidism patients were newly diagnosed, were aged 18 to 65 years, and had a disease duration under 2 months. Patients were excluded if they had other autoimmune diseases, uncontrolled infections, pregnancy or lactation. Diagnosis was based on clinical symptoms, serum thyroxine, TRAb, thyroid ultrasound and orbital computed tomography. Total RNA was extracted using Trizol reagent, and RNA quality was checked on an Agilent 2100 Bioanalyzer. Sample: peripheral blood or thyroid tissue (not recorded which). The sequence derives from an adult man with Graves' hyperthyroidism. This receptor chain uses TRBV5-1 and TRBJ1-2, with TRBD1 tentatively as D gene (5 bases match). The CDR3 region reads CASSPNGGDYGYTF. The sequenced DNA is TGCGCCAGCTCTCCCAATGGGGGGGACTATGGCTACACCTTC.